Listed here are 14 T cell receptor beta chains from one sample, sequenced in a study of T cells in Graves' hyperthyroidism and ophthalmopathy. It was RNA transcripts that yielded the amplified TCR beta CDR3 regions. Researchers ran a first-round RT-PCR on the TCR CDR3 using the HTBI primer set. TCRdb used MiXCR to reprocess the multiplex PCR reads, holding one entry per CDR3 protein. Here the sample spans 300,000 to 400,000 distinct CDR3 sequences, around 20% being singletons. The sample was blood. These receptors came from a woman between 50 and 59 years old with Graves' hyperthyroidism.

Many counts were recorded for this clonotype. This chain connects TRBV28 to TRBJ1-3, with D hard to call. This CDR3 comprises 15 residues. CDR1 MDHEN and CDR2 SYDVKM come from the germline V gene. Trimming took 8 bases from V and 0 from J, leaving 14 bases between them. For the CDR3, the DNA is TGTGCCAGCTGTATTTACGGGAGCTCTGGAAACACCATATATTTT. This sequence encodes CASCIYGSSGNTIYF.

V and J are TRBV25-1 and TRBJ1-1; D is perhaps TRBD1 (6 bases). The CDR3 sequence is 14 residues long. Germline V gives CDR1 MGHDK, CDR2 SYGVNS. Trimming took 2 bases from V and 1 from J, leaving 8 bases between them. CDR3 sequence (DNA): TGTGCCAGCAGTGAACAGGGGAGGAACACTGAAGCTTTCTTT. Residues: CASSEQGRNTEAFF.

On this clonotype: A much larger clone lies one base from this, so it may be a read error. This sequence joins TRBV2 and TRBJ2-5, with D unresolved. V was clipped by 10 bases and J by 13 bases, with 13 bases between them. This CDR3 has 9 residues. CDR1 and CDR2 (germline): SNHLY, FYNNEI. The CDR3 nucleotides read TGTGCCACCGGGCCAGCTCCGTACTTC. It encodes CATGPAPYF.

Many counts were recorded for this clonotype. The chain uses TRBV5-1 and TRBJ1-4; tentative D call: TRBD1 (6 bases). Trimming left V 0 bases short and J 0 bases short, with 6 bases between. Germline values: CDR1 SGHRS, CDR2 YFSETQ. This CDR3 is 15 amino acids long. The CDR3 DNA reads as TGCGCCAGCAGCTTGGGGACAGCAACTAATGAAAAACTGTTTTTT. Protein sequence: CASSLGTATNEKLFF.

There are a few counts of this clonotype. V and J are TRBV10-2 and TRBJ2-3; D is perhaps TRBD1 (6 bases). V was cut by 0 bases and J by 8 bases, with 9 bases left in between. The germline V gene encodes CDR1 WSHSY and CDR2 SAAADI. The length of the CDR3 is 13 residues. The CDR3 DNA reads TGCGCCAGCAGTGAGTCGGGGGACACTACGCAGTATTTT. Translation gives CASSESGDTTQYF.

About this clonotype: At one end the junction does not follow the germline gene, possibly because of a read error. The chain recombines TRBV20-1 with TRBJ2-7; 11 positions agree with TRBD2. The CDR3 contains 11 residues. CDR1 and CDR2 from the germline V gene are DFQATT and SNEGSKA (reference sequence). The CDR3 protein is CSATLAGGQHF. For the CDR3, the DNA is TGCAGTGCCACATTAGCGGGAGGGCAGCACTTC.

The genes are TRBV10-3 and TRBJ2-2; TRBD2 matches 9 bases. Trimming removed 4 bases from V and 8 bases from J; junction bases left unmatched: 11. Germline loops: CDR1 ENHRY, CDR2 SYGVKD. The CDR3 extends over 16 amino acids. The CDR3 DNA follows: TGTGCCATCAGTGGTGGTCTAGCGGGGAGACTAGGGGAGCTGTTTTTT. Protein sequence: CAISGGLAGRLGELFF.

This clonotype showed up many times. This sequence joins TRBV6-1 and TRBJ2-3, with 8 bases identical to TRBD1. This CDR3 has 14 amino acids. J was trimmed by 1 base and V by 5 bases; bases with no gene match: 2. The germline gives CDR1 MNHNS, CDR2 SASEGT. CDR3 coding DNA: TGTGCCAGCAGTCAGGGGGCTCGCACAGATACGCAGTATTTT. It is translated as CASSQGARTDTQYF.

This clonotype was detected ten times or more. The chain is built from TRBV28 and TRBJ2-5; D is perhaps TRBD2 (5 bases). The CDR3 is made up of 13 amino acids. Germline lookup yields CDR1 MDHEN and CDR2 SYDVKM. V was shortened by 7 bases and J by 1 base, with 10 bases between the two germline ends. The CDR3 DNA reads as TGTGCCAGCAATGACGGACTCCAAGAGACCCAGTACTTC. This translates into CASNDGLQETQYF. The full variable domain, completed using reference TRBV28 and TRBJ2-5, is DVKVTQSSRYLVKRTGEKVFLECVQDMDHENMFWYRQDPGLGLRLIYFSYDVKMKEKGDIPEGYSVSREKKERFSLILESASTNQTSMYLCASNDGLQETQYFGPGTRLLVL.

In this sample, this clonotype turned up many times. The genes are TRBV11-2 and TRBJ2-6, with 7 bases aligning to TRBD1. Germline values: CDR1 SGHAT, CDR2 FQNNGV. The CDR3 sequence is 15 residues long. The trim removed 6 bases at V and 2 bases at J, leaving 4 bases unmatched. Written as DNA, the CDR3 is TGTGCCAGCAGATCTACAGGGGCTGGGGCCAACGTCCTGACTTTC. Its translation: CASRSTGAGANVLTF.

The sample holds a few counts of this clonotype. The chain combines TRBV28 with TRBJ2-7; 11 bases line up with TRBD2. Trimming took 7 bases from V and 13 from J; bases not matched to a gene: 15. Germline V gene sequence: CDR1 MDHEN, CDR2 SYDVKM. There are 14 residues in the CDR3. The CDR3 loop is CASTPPGLAEYAYF. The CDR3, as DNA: TGTGCCAGCACCCCTCCGGGACTAGCGGAGTATGCATACTTC.

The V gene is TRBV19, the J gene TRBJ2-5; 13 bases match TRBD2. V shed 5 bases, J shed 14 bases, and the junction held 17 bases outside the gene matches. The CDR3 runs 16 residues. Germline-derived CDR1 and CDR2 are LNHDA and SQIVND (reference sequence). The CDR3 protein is CASSPGLAGLGLAQYF. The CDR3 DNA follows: TGTGCCAGTAGTCCGGGACTAGCGGGATTGGGGCTGGCTCAATACTTC.

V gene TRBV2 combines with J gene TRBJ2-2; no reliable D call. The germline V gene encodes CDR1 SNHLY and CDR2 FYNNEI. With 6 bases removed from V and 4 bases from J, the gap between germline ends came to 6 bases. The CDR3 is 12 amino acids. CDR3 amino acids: CASRVSTGELFF. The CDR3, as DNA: TGTGCCAGCAGGGTCAGCACCGGGGAGCTGTTTTTT.

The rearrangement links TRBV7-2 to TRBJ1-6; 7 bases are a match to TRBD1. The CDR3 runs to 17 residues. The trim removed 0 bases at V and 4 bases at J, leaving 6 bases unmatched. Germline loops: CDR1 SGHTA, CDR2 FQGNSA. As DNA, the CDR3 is TGTGCCAGCAGCTTAGCCGACGACAGGGCATATAATTCACCCCTCCACTTT. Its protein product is CASSLADDRAYNSPLHF.